This note documents a single TCR beta chain sequence. Its antigen is not identified. The sample originates from a study of T cell responses to AZD1222 COVID-19 vaccine. Study results and limitations: Among those given AZD1222, only six were seropositive at baseline. Unmutated regions of variants are reportedly targeted by nearly half of spike-specific TCRs.

Sequencing was performed with immunoSEQ multiplex PCR; in TCRdb, only in-frame clones are kept and a portion is missing. This table holds roughly 140,000 clones, more than 75% found once. The TCR was taken from an adult in good health. The material sequenced was peripheral blood, taken on day 0 of AZD1222 vaccination.

The CDR3 DNA reads as TGTGCCAGCAGCTTACGGGGACTAGCGGGAGGAACCCAGCAGTACTTC. As protein: CASSLRGLAGGTQQYF. The rearrangement uses TRBV7-2 and TRBJ2-7; 15 bases align to TRBD2. The trim removed 2 bases at V and 8 bases at J, leaving 7 bases unmatched. This CDR3 comprises 16 residues. Germline V gene data show CDR1 as SGHTA and CDR2 as FQGNSA.